A single sample gave rise to the 22 T cell receptor beta chains below, sequenced in a study of blood T cell repertoires in COVID-19. Sequencing used immunoSEQ multiplex PCR; TCRdb keeps in-frame clones, though not all of them. The sample includes about 520,000 clones, 70% to 90% of them seen just once. Sequenced input: peripheral blood. These receptor sequences come from a human donor in a cohort sampled during active COVID-19.

The rearrangement joins TRBV5-6 to TRBJ2-3, with TRBD2 matching over 9 bases. The V and J ends lost 3 bases and 0 bases, in that order; junction bases with no gene match: 11. Germline values: CDR1 SGHDT, CDR2 YYEEEE. This CDR3 region has 18 residues. CDR3 sequence (DNA): TGTGCCAGCAGCTCAGCACGTTTTACTAGCGGGAGCACAGATACGCAGTATTTT. Protein: CASSSARFTSGSTDTQYF.

The chain uses TRBV11-2 and TRBJ1-2, with no clear D. V dropped 2 bases and J dropped 2 bases, with 6 bases sitting between them. This CDR3 is built from 13 residues. In germline, CDR1 is SGHAT, CDR2 FQNNGV. The DNA of the CDR3 is TGTGCCAGCAGCTTATCGCGGAACTATGGCTACACCTTC. Its translation is CASSLSRNYGYTF.

The V call is TRBV24-1, the J call TRBJ2-3; D may be TRBD2 (6 bases). Trimming left V 4 bases short and J 10 bases short, with 14 bases between. This CDR3 has 13 residues. The germline V gene has CDR1 KGHDR and CDR2 SFDVKD. CDR3 coding DNA: TGTGCCACCAGTGACCGGGACTCCGCCCCGCAGTATTTT. Amino acids: CATSDRDSAPQYF.

The rearrangement links TRBV29-1 to TRBJ2-6, with 12 bases fitting TRBD1. Germline V gene lookup returns CDR1 SQVTM and CDR2 ANQGSEA. The CDR3 loop spans 15 amino acids. Trimming cost V 7 bases and J 4 bases; bases outside gene matches: 5. The CDR3 is CSARDRGQGANVLTF. The CDR3 DNA sequence: TGCAGCGCCCGGGACAGGGGGCAAGGGGCCAACGTCCTGACTTTC.

The CDR3 bases are TGCGCCAGCAGCTTGGACAGACTAGCGGGACGGGAGACCCAGTACTTC. Its translation is CASSLDRLAGRETQYF. This rearrangement joins TRBV5-1 to TRBJ2-5, with 11 bases matching TRBD2. The CDR3 contains 16 residues. V shed 0 bases and J 5 bases; nucleotides not matched to a gene: 6. CDR1 is SGHRS, CDR2 YFSETQ, per germline.

This clone was seen just once. The chain joins TRBV6-5 to TRBJ1-2; D might be TRBD1 (5 bases). Germline CDR1 MNHEY, CDR2 SVGAGI. V was pared by 10 bases and J by 5 bases, with 20 bases between. The CDR3 sequence is 14 residues long. CDR3 amino acids: CATTLTGGGYGYTF. CDR3 nucleotides: TGTGCCACCACCCTGACTGGGGGGGGGTATGGCTACACCTTC.

V usage is TRBV7-3 and J usage is TRBJ1-1; D call uncertain. The CDR3 totals 11 residues. Deletions cut 5 bases from V and 11 bases from J, with 12 bases between. Germline V gene sequence: CDR1 SGHTA, CDR2 FQGTGA. CDR3 region: CASSPEVVAFF. The DNA for the CDR3 is TGTGCCAGCAGCCCCGAAGTAGTGGCTTTCTTT.

The sample holds one count of this clone. V and J are TRBV7-2 and TRBJ1-4; a possible D gene is TRBD1 (5 bases). Germline V gene sequence: CDR1 SGHTA, CDR2 FQGNSA. Trimming took 5 bases from V and 2 from J, leaving 12 bases between them. This CDR3 is built from 15 residues. The CDR3 region has the DNA TGTGCCAGCAGCCCCGGCGGGGCCACTAATGAAAAACTGTTTTTT. Translated, it gives CASSPGGATNEKLFF. Looking up the rest from reference TRBV7-2 and TRBJ1-4 gives the full variable domain: GAGVSQSPSNKVTEKGKDVELRCDPISGHTALYWYRQSLGQGLEFLIYFQGNSAPDKSGLPSDRFSAERTGGSVSTLTIQRTQQEDSAVYLCASSPGGATNEKLFFGSGTQLSVL.

CDR3 DNA: TGCGCCAGCAGCTTAGCGGTCTACAATGAGCAGTTCTTC. This gives the protein CASSLAVYNEQFF. The rearrangement uses TRBV5-1 and TRBJ2-1, with a possible D match to TRBD2 (5 bases). Trimming took 2 bases from V and 3 from J, leaving 6 bases between them. CDR1 is SGHRS, CDR2 YFSETQ, per germline. The CDR3 length is 13 residues.

This rearrangement joins TRBV27 to TRBJ1-6, with 7 positions matching TRBD1. The trim removed 4 bases at V and 10 bases at J, leaving 10 bases unmatched. This CDR3 region has 15 residues. The V gene's germline CDR1 is MNHEY and CDR2 SMNVEV (reference sequence). The CDR3 DNA is TGTGCCAGCAGTTCACGACAGGGAGTAGTCTCACCCCTCCACTTT. Translated, it gives CASSSRQGVVSPLHF.

The chain joins TRBV7-9 to TRBJ2-4, with TRBD1 as a possible D gene (7 bases). V shed 5 bases and J shed 0 bases, with 20 bases lying between them. The germline V gene has CDR1 SEHNR and CDR2 FQNEAQ (reference sequence). The CDR3 runs to 18 residues. CDR3: CASSEGRQGGVAKNIQYF. The DNA of the CDR3 is TGTGCCAGCAGCGAGGGACGACAGGGAGGTGTAGCCAAAAACATTCAGTACTTC. Full variable domain (rest looked up from reference TRBV7-9 and TRBJ2-4): DTGVSQNPRHKITKRGQNVTFRCDPISEHNRLYWYRQTLGQGPEFLTYFQNEAQLEKSRLLSDRFSAERPKGSFSTLEIQRTEQGDSAMYLCASSEGRQGGVAKNIQYFGAGTRLSVL.

CDR3 region: CSVGSGAAGDTDTQYF. In DNA form, the CDR3 reads TGCAGCGTTGGATCAGGGGCAGCGGGAGACACAGATACGCAGTATTTT. This rearrangement joins TRBV29-1 to TRBJ2-3; 8 positions agree with TRBD2. Germline assignment: CDR1 SQVTM and CDR2 ANQGSEA. The CDR3 sequence is 16 residues long. Trimming at V came to 4 bases and at J to 2 bases, leaving 11 bases not matched to a gene.

V gene TRBV6-2 or TRBV6-3 combines with J gene TRBJ2-7; TRBD2 is a possible D gene (5 bases). The CDR3 covers 12 residues. Trimming shortened V by 2 bases and J by 7 bases, and 9 bases separated the two germline ends. CDR1 is MNHEY, CDR2 SVGEGT, per germline. The CDR3 is CASSYGWTEQYF. The DNA of the CDR3 is TGTGCCAGCAGTTACGGGTGGACTGAGCAGTACTTC.

The genes are TRBV2 and TRBJ2-3; 15 nucleotides agree with TRBD2. The V segment lost 4 bases and the J segment 3 bases; nucleotides outside the gene matches: 5. Per germline, CDR1 SNHLY and CDR2 FYNNEI. The CDR3 totals 17 residues. CDR3 protein: CASSVGTSGRFTDTQYF. Here the CDR3 DNA reads TGTGCCAGCAGTGTGGGGACTAGCGGGAGGTTTACAGATACGCAGTATTTT.

This rearrangement joins TRBV19 to TRBJ2-7, with D tentatively TRBD1 (6 bases). With 5 bases removed from V and 2 bases from J, the gap between germline ends came to 19 bases. CDR1 is LNHDA, CDR2 SQIVND, per germline (reference sequence). CDR3 length equals 16 residues. The CDR3 DNA follows: TGTGCCAGTAGTGGCCGCAAGACAGGTGGGGCCTACGAGCAGTACTTC. Translation gives CASSGRKTGGAYEQYF.

This chain links TRBV27 with TRBJ1-5; D remains unclear. This CDR3 has 14 residues. Looked up from germline, CDR1 is MNHEY and CDR2 is SMNVEV (reference sequence). Deletions cut 6 bases from V and 0 bases from J, with 9 bases between. As DNA, the CDR3 is TGTGCCAGCAGATTCAGATCTAGCAATCAGCCCCAGCATTTT. Translated: CASRFRSSNQPQHF.

The rearrangement joins TRBV12-3 or TRBV12-4 to TRBJ1-1, with a tentative D call TRBD1 (5 bases). The V and J ends lost 3 bases and 4 bases respectively, with 9 bases between them. CDR3 size: 13 residues. CDR3 residues: CASSLGPSTEAFF. As DNA, the CDR3 is TGTGCCAGCAGTTTGGGGCCCTCCACTGAAGCTTTCTTT.

The V call is TRBV4-2, the J call TRBJ1-2; D unclear. This CDR3 has 13 residues. Trimming removed 3 bases from V and 5 bases from J, with 10 bases in between. Germline V gives CDR1 LGHNA, CDR2 YNFKEQ. The CDR3 coding sequence is TGTGCCAGCAGCCAGGAGTCTCTTTATGGCTACACCTTC. It translates to CASSQESLYGYTF.

This chain uses TRBV28 with TRBJ1-4, with D perhaps matching TRBD1 (5 bases). This CDR3 comprises 11 residues. Germline V gene data show CDR1 as MDHEN and CDR2 as SYDVKM. V shed 2 bases and J shed 13 bases, with 8 bases lying between them. CDR3 DNA sequence: TGTGCCAGCAGTTTAAGGGGCGGACTGTTTTTT. The encoded protein is CASSLRGGLFF.

The rearrangement links TRBV28 to TRBJ2-7; 9 nucleotides match TRBD1. Germline V gene data show CDR1 as MDHEN and CDR2 as SYDVKM. The CDR3 has 13 amino acids. V was clipped by 6 bases and J by 4 bases; unmatched bases: 4. The CDR3 protein is CASRDRGPYEQYF. The CDR3 DNA sequence: TGTGCCAGCAGGGACAGGGGACCGTACGAGCAGTACTTC.

J is TRBJ1-2 and V is TRBV27; D remains unclear. The CDR3 length is 13 residues. The V gene's germline CDR1 is MNHEY and CDR2 SMNVEV (reference sequence). Trimming took off 4 bases at V and 1 base at J, with 7 bases between the two ends. The CDR3 bases are TGTGCCAGCAGTTCGCGGGGTAACTATGGCTACACCTTC. Its protein is CASSSRGNYGYTF.

The rearrangement links TRBV19 to TRBJ1-2; D perhaps matches TRBD1 (5 bases). The CDR3 sequence is 15 residues long. Between the trimmed V and J ends, which lost 8 bases and 2 bases, there was a span of 18 bases. Germline V gene lookup returns CDR1 LNHDA and CDR2 SQIVND (reference sequence). CDR3 nucleotide sequence: TGTGCCAGTCAACAGGCCTCCAGGCGCAACTATGGCTACACCTTC. Encoded protein: CASQQASRRNYGYTF.